The 24 T cell receptor beta chains below all came from one sample that was sequenced in a study of CD4+ T cells in melanoma. Clones were read by immunoSEQ multiplex PCR, and TCRdb kept only the in-frame ones, dropping some. The data show 15,000 to 20,000 clones, with more than 65% seen just once and approximately 5.1% held by the top ten. Sequenced material: cells from a culture (not recorded whether cultured in vitro). The receptors shown here come from a human donor with melanoma.

The chain recombines TRBV5-1 with TRBJ1-1; TRBD1 is a possible D gene (5 bases). V was shortened by 0 bases and J by 4 bases, with 13 bases between the two germline ends. The germline V gene has CDR1 SGHRS and CDR2 YFSETQ. The CDR3 is made up of 15 amino acids. DNA of the CDR3: TGCGCCAGCAGCTTGGTTCCCGGGGGAATCACTGAAGCTTTCTTT. Protein: CASSLVPGGITEAFF.

J is TRBJ2-3 and V is TRBV5-1, with D possibly TRBD2 on 6 matching bases. The CDR3 spans 15 residues. Trimming took off 2 bases at V and 1 base at J, with 11 bases between the two ends. Germline V gene data show CDR1 as SGHRS and CDR2 as YFSETQ. For the CDR3, the DNA is TGCGCCAGCAGCTTCTCCGGGGGTCGCACAGATACGCAGTATTTT. Translating gives CASSFSGGRTDTQYF.

V gene TRBV18 combines with J gene TRBJ2-5; D is unclear. Germline V gene lookup returns CDR1 KGHSH and CDR2 LQKENI. The CDR3 has 13 residues. V was cut by 0 bases and J by 5 bases, with 7 bases left in between. The CDR3 here is CASSPPSFETQYF. For the CDR3, the DNA is TGTGCCAGCTCACCACCTTCCTTCGAGACCCAGTACTTC. The whole variable domain, remainder taken from reference TRBV18 and TRBJ2-5, is NAGVMQNPRHLVRRRGQEARLRCSPMKGHSHVYWYRQLPEEGLKFMVYLQKENIIDESGMPKERFSAEFPKEGPSILRIQQVVRGDSAAYFCASSPPSFETQYFGPGTRLLVL.

In nucleotides, the CDR3 is TGTGCCAGCAGTGGTGGGGGGGGCTACGAGACCCAGTACTTC. It codes for CASSGGGGYETQYF. V usage is TRBV5-4 and J usage is TRBJ2-5, with D maybe TRBD2 (7 bases). V was trimmed by 5 bases and J by 5 bases, leaving 16 bases between them. Germline loops: CDR1 SGHNT, CDR2 YYREEE (reference sequence). This CDR3 region has 14 residues.

The chain carries TRBV18 and TRBJ2-3; no clear D. V was shortened by 1 base and J by 5 bases, with 22 bases between the two germline ends. The length of the CDR3 is 18 residues. In germline, CDR1 is KGHSH, CDR2 LQKENI. The CDR3 region is CASSPRLSDHAARDTQYF. DNA of the CDR3: TGTGCCAGCTCACCACGCTTATCAGATCATGCGGCCAGAGATACGCAGTATTTT.

The rearrangement links TRBV30 to TRBJ2-5, with 12 bases fitting TRBD2. CDR1 and CDR2 from the germline V gene are GTSNPN and SVGIG (reference sequence). The V gene end was trimmed by 7 bases and the J gene end by 1 base; junction bases not matched to a gene: 10. The CDR3 has 16 residues. The chain's CDR3 is CALELAGGPPQETQYF. CDR3 DNA: TGTGCCTTAGAACTAGCGGGGGGCCCCCCCCAAGAGACCCAGTACTTC.

The rearrangement uses TRBV18 and TRBJ2-1; D is uncertain. This CDR3 has 11 amino acids. Trimming took off 6 bases at V and 9 bases at J, with 9 bases between the two ends. Germline V gene sequence: CDR1 KGHSH, CDR2 LQKENI. As DNA, the CDR3 is TGTGCCAGCTCGCCATCAGGTGAGCAGTTCTTC. It encodes CASSPSGEQFF.

V gene TRBV6-5 combines with J gene TRBJ1-2; 9 nucleotides align to TRBD1. This CDR3 comprises 15 residues. The V segment lost 2 bases and the J segment 7 bases; nucleotides outside the gene matches: 8. The germline V gene encodes CDR1 MNHEY and CDR2 SVGAGI. DNA of the CDR3: TGTGCCAGCAGTTACGCCCTCGGGACAGGGTCTGGCTACACCTTC. This gives the protein CASSYALGTGSGYTF.

The chain combines TRBV7-9 with TRBJ1-1; TRBD1 agrees at 7 bases. The junction had 5 bases not matched to a gene; V was cut back by 5 bases and J by 5 bases. Per germline, CDR1 SEHNR and CDR2 FQNEAQ (reference sequence). The CDR3 totals 13 residues. Written as DNA, the CDR3 is TGTGCCAGCAGCGTGCAGACAGGGACTGAAGCTTTCTTT. It yields the protein CASSVQTGTEAFF.

CDR3 amino acids: CAWLKGRAYNEQFF. The CDR3 nucleotides are TGTGCCTGGTTGAAGGGGCGGGCATACAATGAGCAGTTCTTC. This chain joins TRBV30 and TRBJ2-1; possibly TRBD1 or TRBD2 for D (5 bases each). The V and J ends lost 5 bases and 4 bases respectively, with 15 bases between them. The CDR3 consists of 14 residues. From germline, CDR1 is GTSNPN and CDR2 SVGIG (reference sequence).

CDR3 bases: TGCGCCAGCAGCATGGACAGGCCAAATTCACCCCTCCACTTT. Amino acids: CASSMDRPNSPLHF. V and J are TRBV5-1 and TRBJ1-6; TRBD1 matches 7 bases. V lost 4 bases to trimming and J lost 7 bases; unmatched junction nucleotides: 5. This CDR3 is built from 14 residues. In germline, CDR1 is SGHRS, CDR2 YFSETQ.

The chain employs TRBV6-6 and TRBJ1-1; D not resolved. V was shortened by 2 bases and J by 4 bases, with 17 bases between the two germline ends. Per the germline V gene, CDR1 is MNHNY and CDR2 is SVGAGI (reference sequence). The CDR3 spans 16 residues. CDR3 DNA: TGTGCCAGCAGTTACCTCCGAACAGCATTGGGCACTGAAGCTTTCTTT. This encodes CASSYLRTALGTEAFF.

The J gene is TRBJ1-1, the V gene TRBV5-5, with D possibly TRBD1 on 5 matching bases. CDR3 size: 15 residues. Trimming took 2 bases from V and 0 from J, leaving 11 bases between them. CDR1 is SGHKS and CDR2 is YYEKEE in the germline V gene (reference sequence). The DNA for the CDR3 is TGTGCCAGCAGCTTTCAGGGCCCCCTGAACACTGAAGCTTTCTTT. It codes for CASSFQGPLNTEAFF.

V is TRBV7-9 and J is TRBJ2-7; D is perhaps TRBD1 or TRBD2 (6 bases each). Looked up from germline, CDR1 is SEHNR and CDR2 is FQNEAQ (reference sequence). The CDR3 contains 15 residues. V was trimmed by 1 base and J by 5 bases, leaving 15 bases between them. The CDR3 DNA reads TGTGCCAGCAGCTTAGGAGGGGGAGGAACCCACGAGCAGTACTTC. This gives the protein CASSLGGGGTHEQYF.

This clone turned up a few times. The genes are TRBV30 and TRBJ1-5; D unresolved. Germline V gives CDR1 GTSNPN, CDR2 SVGIG (reference sequence). The CDR3 totals 16 residues. With 1 base removed from V and 3 bases from J, the gap between germline ends came to 16 bases. The CDR3 loop is CAWSGRTGDFNQPQHF. CDR3 sequence (DNA): TGTGCCTGGAGTGGGAGGACCGGGGATTTCAATCAGCCCCAGCATTTT.

The chain employs TRBV18 and TRBJ2-7, with D tentatively TRBD1 or TRBD2 (6 bases each). The CDR3 has 14 amino acids. The ends were cut back, 0 bases at V and 4 bases at J, with 10 bases in the middle. Germline V CDR1 and CDR2: KGHSH, LQKENI. CDR3 protein: CASSPPGGRYEQYF. CDR3 in DNA: TGTGCCAGCTCACCACCGGGGGGCCGGTACGAGCAGTACTTC. Based on the CDR3 plus reference TRBV18 and TRBJ2-7, the full variable domain is NAGVMQNPRHLVRRRGQEARLRCSPMKGHSHVYWYRQLPEEGLKFMVYLQKENIIDESGMPKERFSAEFPKEGPSILRIQQVVRGDSAAYFCASSPPGGRYEQYFGPGTRLTVT.

This sequence joins TRBV7-6 and TRBJ2-2; D call uncertain. Trimming shortened V by 0 bases and J by 9 bases, and 8 bases separated the two germline ends. Per germline, CDR1 SGHVS and CDR2 FNYEAQ. The CDR3 covers 13 residues. The chain's CDR3 is CASSLAQARELFF. The CDR3 nucleotides are TGTGCCAGCAGCTTAGCCCAAGCAAGGGAGCTGTTTTTT.

The chain combines TRBV19 with TRBJ1-6, with 7 bases fitting TRBD1. The ends lost 5 bases at V and 10 bases at J; junction bases unmatched: 5. From germline, CDR1 is LNHDA and CDR2 SQIVND (reference sequence). There are 13 residues in the CDR3. The CDR3 loop is CASSETGESPLHF. Here the CDR3 DNA reads TGTGCCAGTAGTGAAACAGGGGAATCACCCCTCCACTTT.

The chain has TRBV4-1 and TRBJ1-5; D may be TRBD1 (5 bases). This CDR3 comprises 16 residues. In germline, CDR1 is MGHRA, CDR2 YSYEKL. The V and J ends lost 4 bases and 5 bases respectively, with 18 bases between them. The DNA for the CDR3 is TGCGCCAGCAGCCCGCGGGACCCAAGTTGGGATCAGCCCCAGCATTTT. Its translation: CASSPRDPSWDQPQHF.

The table lists this clone with a few counts. The chain has TRBV6-6 and TRBJ1-1; 7 bases align to TRBD1. With 5 bases clipped from V and 0 bases from J, the junction kept 6 bases outside the gene matches. The V gene's germline CDR1 is MNHNY and CDR2 SVGAGI (reference sequence). This CDR3 comprises 15 residues. The CDR3 protein is CASSTRDSMNTEAFF. In nucleotides, the CDR3 is TGTGCCAGCAGTACCCGGGACAGCATGAACACTGAAGCTTTCTTT.

The gene calls are TRBV6-6 and TRBJ1-1; D gene uncertain. The V end lost 5 bases, the J end lost 3 bases, and 10 bases lay between the germline ends. The CDR3 has 13 residues. The V gene's germline CDR1 is MNHNY and CDR2 SVGAGI (reference sequence). CDR3 loop: CASSGLGHTEAFF. CDR3 DNA: TGTGCCAGCAGTGGCCTGGGCCACACTGAAGCTTTCTTT.

Only one count was recorded for this clone. The chain joins TRBV4-2 to TRBJ1-1; D gene uncertain. Germline values: CDR1 LGHNA, CDR2 YNFKEQ. The CDR3 sequence is 16 residues long. Between the trimmed V and J ends, which lost 1 base and 0 bases, there was a span of 12 bases. Here the CDR3 DNA reads TGTGCCAGCAGCCAAGCCTCTGGACGGTTGAACACTGAAGCTTTCTTT. This sequence encodes CASSQASGRLNTEAFF.

V and J are TRBV2 and TRBJ2-1; 9 nucleotides agree with TRBD2. The V gene's germline CDR1 is SNHLY and CDR2 FYNNEI. This CDR3 comprises 15 residues. The V segment lost 3 bases and the J segment 6 bases; nucleotides outside the gene matches: 6. CDR3 nucleotides: TGTGCCAGCAGTGAGAGGCGGGGGGGCCCCAATGAGCAGTTCTTC. Translation: CASSERRGGPNEQFF.

V is TRBV2 and J is TRBJ2-3; 12 bases line up with TRBD2. The germline V gene has CDR1 SNHLY and CDR2 FYNNEI. The CDR3 spans 15 residues. J gave up 5 bases and V 1 base, and 1 base lay outside the gene matches. CDR3 region: CASSEELAGGDTQYF. The CDR3 nucleotides read TGTGCCAGCAGTGAAGAACTAGCGGGGGGAGATACGCAGTATTTT.